These 29 T cell receptor beta chains came from one sample sequenced in a study of cytomegalovirus exposure and HLA in healthy donors. A multiplex PCR was run with 60 Vbeta primers and 13 Jbeta primers. Using immunoSEQ multiplex PCR, the repertoire was profiled, and TCRdb retains in-frame clones only, with some absent. The table records some 110,000 clones, approximately 80% of them present only once. Material: PBMCs. The source of these receptors is a young woman in good health and CMV-seropositive.

This clone was detected once. The CDR3 coding sequence is TGTGCCAGCAGTTACTCGATGGGACAGAGCACAGATACGCAGTATTTT. As protein: CASSYSMGQSTDTQYF. The rearrangement joins TRBV6-5 to TRBJ2-3, with TRBD1 matching 7 bases. Germline V gene sequence: CDR1 MNHEY, CDR2 SVGAGI. V was pared by 0 bases and J by 0 bases, with 3 bases of the junction left unmatched. CDR3 length: 16 amino acids.

The rearrangement uses TRBV5-6 and TRBJ2-7, with TRBD1 identical over 8 bases. CDR1 and CDR2 (germline): SGHDT, YYEEEE. The V segment lost 3 bases and the J segment 1 base; nucleotides outside the gene matches: 9. This CDR3 is built from 16 residues. The CDR3, as DNA: TGTGCCAGCAGCTGGCCTCAGGGGGCGCGATCCTACGAGCAGTACTTC. Translation gives CASSWPQGARSYEQYF.

V and J are TRBV25-1 and TRBJ2-2; TRBD1 matches at 10 bases. V shed 2 bases and J 6 bases; nucleotides not matched to a gene: 12. The CDR3 totals 18 residues. Germline CDR1 MGHDK, CDR2 SYGVNS. This CDR3 is CASSERYTRDRGPGELFF. CDR3 coding DNA: TGTGCCAGCAGTGAACGCTACACCAGGGACAGGGGCCCCGGGGAGCTGTTTTTT.

The gene calls are TRBV7-9 and TRBJ2-7; TRBD1 matches 10 bases. Per the germline V gene, CDR1 is SEHNR and CDR2 is FQNEAQ (reference sequence). V shed 5 bases, J shed 0 bases, and the junction held 4 bases outside the gene matches. The CDR3 length is 15 residues. The CDR3 reads CASSPGQGDSYEQYF. The DNA for the CDR3 is TGTGCCAGCAGCCCTGGACAGGGGGACTCCTACGAGCAGTACTTC.

This chain links TRBV7-8 with TRBJ2-3, with D possibly TRBD1 on 5 matching bases. This CDR3 contains 13 residues. The germline V gene encodes CDR1 SGHVS and CDR2 FQNEAQ. Deletions cut 6 bases from V and 0 bases from J, with 7 bases between. CDR3 DNA: TGTGCCAGCAGATCAGGGAGCACAGATACGCAGTATTTT. Its protein product is CASRSGSTDTQYF.

The chain recombines TRBV6-1 with TRBJ2-7, with D possibly matching TRBD2 (6 bases). The CDR3 consists of 14 residues. The germline CDR1 and CDR2 sequences are MNHNS and SASEGT. Trimming pared 3 bases from V and 11 bases from J, leaving 20 bases between. CDR3 sequence reads: CASSDRTGTSQEYF. Here the CDR3 DNA reads TGTGCCAGCAGTGATCGTACCGGGACTTCTCAGGAGTACTTC.

V gene TRBV28 combines with J gene TRBJ1-4; 8 nucleotides match TRBD1. Germline V lookup: CDR1 MDHEN, CDR2 SYDVKM. V shed 3 bases and J 0 bases; nucleotides not matched to a gene: 21. The length of the CDR3 is 22 residues. CDR3 residues: CASSLALMWGQGAEATNEKLFF. The CDR3 DNA sequence: TGTGCCAGCAGTTTGGCACTAATGTGGGGTCAGGGGGCAGAAGCAACTAATGAAAAACTGTTTTTT.

The V and J genes are TRBV19 and TRBJ2-5; 8 positions agree with TRBD2. This CDR3 is built from 15 residues. V shed 10 bases and J 4 bases; nucleotides not matched to a gene: 14. Per germline, CDR1 LNHDA and CDR2 SQIVND (reference sequence). The CDR3 sequence: CATQRERGRGETQYF. In nucleotides, the CDR3 is TGTGCCACCCAACGAGAGCGGGGGCGGGGAGAGACCCAGTACTTC.

The J gene is TRBJ2-7, the V gene TRBV14; 10 bases map to TRBD2. Germline V gene lookup returns CDR1 SGHDN and CDR2 FVKESK. Trimming took 2 bases from V and 3 from J; bases not matched to a gene: 4. This CDR3 region has 15 residues. CDR3 nucleotides: TGTGCCAGCAGCCAACTGGGGACTAGCGACTACGAGCAGTACTTC. Protein: CASSQLGTSDYEQYF.

This clone showed up just once. The CDR3 here is CASRHPGLAAFKQYF. Here the CDR3 DNA reads TGTGCCAGCAGGCACCCGGGACTAGCGGCCTTCAAGCAGTACTTC. The gene calls are TRBV7-2 and TRBJ2-5; TRBD2 agrees at 11 bases. The V gene's germline CDR1 is SGHTA and CDR2 FQGNSA. J gave up 11 bases and V 6 bases, and 14 bases lay outside the gene matches. The CDR3 runs to 15 residues.

The chain employs TRBV13 and TRBJ1-5; no clear D. Germline CDR1 PRHDT, CDR2 FYEKMQ (reference sequence). Trimming left V 0 bases short and J 5 bases short, with 8 bases between. The CDR3 loop spans 14 amino acids. CDR3 sequence reads: CASSLGRIDQPQHF. As DNA, the CDR3 is TGTGCCAGCAGCTTAGGCAGAATCGATCAGCCCCAGCATTTT.

This clone was recorded once. The gene calls are TRBV19 and TRBJ1-3; D remains unclear. The CDR3 covers 16 residues. CDR1 is LNHDA and CDR2 is SQIVND in the germline V gene (reference sequence). The germline V and J ends were trimmed by 3 bases and 2 bases, with 14 bases remaining between them. As DNA, the CDR3 is TGTGCCAGTAGTATTATGTCGGTGATAGCTGGAAACACCATATATTTT. It translates to CASSIMSVIAGNTIYF.

The J gene is TRBJ2-3, the V gene TRBV5-4, with 13 nucleotides matching TRBD2. Trimming at V came to 4 bases and at J to 1 base, leaving 3 bases not matched to a gene. The CDR3 has 16 amino acids. The germline CDR1 and CDR2 sequences are SGHNT and YYREEE (reference sequence). The CDR3 DNA sequence: TGTGCCAGCAGCCATGGACTAGCGGGAGGCACAGATACGCAGTATTTT. It codes for CASSHGLAGGTDTQYF.

The genes are TRBV4-1 and TRBJ2-3, with D unresolved. The CDR3 sequence is 16 residues long. Trimming took off 1 base at V and 0 bases at J, with 11 bases between the two ends. CDR1 is MGHRA and CDR2 is YSYEKL in the germline V gene. The CDR3 sequence is CASSQVVPASTDTQYF. The CDR3 nucleotides read TGCGCCAGCAGCCAAGTAGTGCCTGCTAGCACAGATACGCAGTATTTT.

This clone was recorded once. The rearrangement links TRBV7-9 to TRBJ1-2; D gene unclear. The V gene's germline CDR1 is SEHNR and CDR2 FQNEAQ (reference sequence). Trimming cost V 3 bases and J 0 bases, with 5 bases left between them. This CDR3 region has 13 residues. The CDR3, as DNA: TGTGCCAGCAGCTTCGACTCTAACTATGGCTACACCTTC. Translated: CASSFDSNYGYTF.

V gene TRBV6-4 combines with J gene TRBJ2-1; 8 bases line up with TRBD1. V lost 5 bases, J lost 6 bases, and 3 bases stayed unmatched. This CDR3 contains 13 residues. Looked up from germline, CDR1 is MRHNA and CDR2 is SNTAGT. CDR3 DNA sequence: TGTGCCAGCAGTATTGACAGGGGCAATGAGCAGTTCTTC. This gives the protein CASSIDRGNEQFF.

This sequence joins TRBV7-9 and TRBJ1-1, with D perhaps TRBD1 (6 bases). CDR3 size: 13 residues. Germline CDR1 and CDR2: SEHNR and FQNEAQ (reference sequence). Trimming stripped 5 bases from V and 7 bases from J, with 14 bases between. The CDR3 here is CASSRPTGYEAFF. The CDR3 nucleotides read TGTGCCAGCAGCCGGCCCACAGGGTATGAAGCTTTCTTT.

For this clone: This sample includes further DNA sequences coding for the same CDR3. The gene calls are TRBV6-5 and TRBJ2-7; a weak D match, TRBD2 (5 bases). Trimming removed 2 bases at V and 0 bases at J, with 8 bases between. Looked up from germline, CDR1 is MNHEY and CDR2 is SVGAGI. CDR3 length: 14 amino acids. CDR3 sequence (DNA): TGTGCCAGCAGTTACAGCGGAGCCTCCTACGAGCAGTACTTC. Its translation is CASSYSGASYEQYF.

The chain joins TRBV7-9 to TRBJ2-1; D gene unclear. The V end was cut by 5 bases, the J end by 12 bases, with 11 bases between. CDR1 is SEHNR, CDR2 FQNEAQ, per germline (reference sequence). The CDR3 spans 11 residues. The CDR3 DNA reads TGTGCCAGCAGCGGGCCCTATGGGCAGTTCTTC. This sequence encodes CASSGPYGQFF.

The rearrangement uses TRBV18 and TRBJ2-7; maybe TRBD1 (6 bases). The V and J ends lost 6 bases and 4 bases respectively, with 13 bases between them. The CDR3 contains 13 residues. The germline gives CDR1 KGHSH, CDR2 LQKENI. CDR3 in DNA: TGTGCCAGCTCTCTAACGACAGGATACGAGCAGTACTTC. Its translation: CASSLTTGYEQYF.

The V and J genes are TRBV4-2 and TRBJ2-7, with D unclear. The CDR3 runs to 14 residues. Germline V gene sequence: CDR1 LGHNA, CDR2 YNFKEQ. V lost 0 bases and J 5 bases, leaving 11 bases between the germline ends. For the CDR3, the DNA is TGTGCCAGCAGCCAAGATGTGAGAGGCAACGAGCAGTACTTC. The encoded protein is CASSQDVRGNEQYF.

The rearrangement uses TRBV5-1 and TRBJ1-1; D not certain. The CDR3 sequence is 15 residues long. V lost 0 bases and J 0 bases, leaving 9 bases between the germline ends. The V gene's germline CDR1 is SGHRS and CDR2 YFSETQ. This CDR3 is CASSLGVALNTEAFF. The CDR3 DNA is TGCGCCAGCAGCTTGGGGGTAGCCTTGAACACTGAAGCTTTCTTT.

The gene calls are TRBV5-6 and TRBJ1-2; D is possibly TRBD1 (5 bases). CDR1 SGHDT and CDR2 YYEEEE come from the germline V gene. V gave up 4 bases and J gave up 2 bases, with 12 bases separating them. CDR3 size: 14 residues. The CDR3 DNA reads as TGTGCCAGCAGCCCTCTCAGGGCGAACTATGGCTACACCTTC. As protein: CASSPLRANYGYTF.

The V gene is TRBV7-2, the J gene TRBJ2-5; D is perhaps TRBD2 (5 bases). Germline V gene lookup returns CDR1 SGHTA and CDR2 FQGNSA. The CDR3 extends over 14 amino acids. V was clipped by 2 bases and J by 2 bases, with 9 bases between them. CDR3 in amino acids: CASSLTDYQETQYF. The CDR3 DNA reads as TGTGCCAGCAGCTTAACCGACTATCAAGAGACCCAGTACTTC. The variable domain in full, completed from reference TRBV7-2 and TRBJ2-5, reads GAGVSQSPSNKVTEKGKDVELRCDPISGHTALYWYRQSLGQGLEFLIYFQGNSAPDKSGLPSDRFSAERTGGSVSTLTIQRTQQEDSAVYLCASSLTDYQETQYFGPGTRLLVL.

The chain has TRBV5-4 and TRBJ1-1, with TRBD1 identical over 7 bases. Per the germline V gene, CDR1 is SGHNT and CDR2 is YYREEE (reference sequence). CDR3 length: 14 amino acids. After removal of 4 bases from V and 1 base from J, the junction contained 4 bases not matched to a gene. The CDR3 coding sequence is TGTGCCAGCAGCCCGCGGACAGGGAACACTGAAGCTTTCTTT. It is translated as CASSPRTGNTEAFF.

This chain links TRBV7-9 with TRBJ2-7; 9 positions agree with TRBD2. Germline CDR1 reads SEHNR; CDR2 reads FQNEAQ (reference sequence). Trimming at V came to 5 bases and at J to 4 bases, leaving 9 bases not matched to a gene. The CDR3 extends over 15 amino acids. The CDR3 bases are TGTGCCAGCAGCAGAGCGGCGAGCGGGGGGTACGAGCAGTACTTC. It translates to CASSRAASGGYEQYF.

V usage is TRBV7-2 and J usage is TRBJ2-5; TRBD2 aligns across 11 bases. V lost 6 bases to trimming and J lost 9 bases; unmatched junction nucleotides: 21. Germline lookup yields CDR1 SGHTA and CDR2 FQGNSA. The CDR3 has 18 amino acids. The CDR3 here is CASSSPLGSGRASVAQYF. In nucleotides, the CDR3 is TGTGCCAGCAGTTCTCCCCTGGGTAGCGGGAGGGCCAGTGTGGCCCAGTACTTC.

This clone was seen only a few times. One junction end does not reproduce the germline sequence, and a read error may be involved. This chain joins TRBV19 and TRBJ2-1, with 13 bases matching TRBD2. CDR3 size: 18 residues. Germline CDR1 reads LNHDA; CDR2 reads SQIVND (reference sequence). Here the CDR3 reads CATSRPWTSGRGFNEQFF. Written as DNA, the CDR3 is TGTGCCACTAGTAGACCCTGGACTAGCGGGAGAGGGTTCAATGAGCAGTTCTTC.

This clone came up once. V and J are TRBV18 and TRBJ2-7; tentative D call: TRBD1 (6 bases). V was pared by 6 bases and J by 1 base, with 19 bases between. The CDR3 spans 16 residues. Germline CDR1 is KGHSH and CDR2 is LQKENI. The DNA of the CDR3 is TGTGCCAGCTCTCTTTCTGTAGGGACACCTTCCTACGAGCAGTACTTC. This translates into CASSLSVGTPSYEQYF.